The TCR beta chain under discussion was sequenced for a study of T cell changes during pregnancy in multiple sclerosis. About this clone: Within the sample, other DNA sequences also encode this same CDR3.

Clones were read by immunoSEQ multiplex PCR, and TCRdb kept only the in-frame ones, dropping some. The table has under 130,000 clones, roughly nine tenths seen once; the top ten hold around 3.5%. Germline assignment: CDR1 MNHEY and CDR2 SVGAGI. V was trimmed by 6 bases and J by 3 bases, leaving 9 bases between them. This CDR3 is built from 12 residues. The chain is built from TRBV6-5 and TRBJ2-7; tentative D call: TRBD1 (5 bases). This TCR was recovered from a female donor with multiple sclerosis, enrolled in a pregnancy study. Sequenced material: peripheral blood, taken after pregnancy. This chain's CDR3 is CASSLDSYEQYF. CDR3 DNA sequence: TGTGCCAGCAGCCTTGACAGCTACGAGCAGTACTTC.